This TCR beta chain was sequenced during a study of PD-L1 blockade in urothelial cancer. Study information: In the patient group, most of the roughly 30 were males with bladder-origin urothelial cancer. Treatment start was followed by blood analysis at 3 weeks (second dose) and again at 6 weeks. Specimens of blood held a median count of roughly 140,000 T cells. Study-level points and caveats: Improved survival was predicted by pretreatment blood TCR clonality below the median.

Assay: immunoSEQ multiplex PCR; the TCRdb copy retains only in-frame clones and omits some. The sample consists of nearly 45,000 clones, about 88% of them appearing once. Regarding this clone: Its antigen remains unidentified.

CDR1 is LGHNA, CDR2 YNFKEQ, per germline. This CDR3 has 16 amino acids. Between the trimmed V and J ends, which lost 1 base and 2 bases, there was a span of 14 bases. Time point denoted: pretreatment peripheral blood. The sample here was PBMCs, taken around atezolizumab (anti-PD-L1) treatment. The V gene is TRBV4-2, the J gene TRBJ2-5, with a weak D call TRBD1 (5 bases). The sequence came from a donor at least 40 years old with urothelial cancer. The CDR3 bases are TGTGCCAGCAGCCAAGGGTGGGGCGATTGGCAAGAGACCCAGTACTTC. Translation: CASSQGWGDWQETQYF.